The TCR beta chain described here comes from a study of cytomegalovirus exposure and HLA in healthy donors. The CDR3 has 16 residues. Per germline, CDR1 SGHRS and CDR2 YFSETQ. Deletions cut 4 bases from V and 0 bases from J, with 14 bases between. Primers: 60 Vbeta forward and 13 Jbeta reverse. Generated by immunoSEQ multiplex PCR, the TCRdb table keeps only in-frame clones and is missing some. The sample yields around 140,000 clones, around 9% seen once. This chain links TRBV5-1 with TRBJ2-1; weak D call: TRBD2 (6 bases). This clonotype originated in a woman in her thirties or forties in good health and CMV-seropositive. The specimen sequenced was PBMCs. This chain's CDR3 is CASSRGLASSYNEQFF. The CDR3, as DNA: TGCGCCAGCAGCCGGGGACTCGCAAGCTCCTACAATGAGCAGTTCTTC.